The rows below give T cell receptor beta chains drawn from one sample of a study of PD-1 blockade in classical Hodgkin lymphoma. The protocol was immunoSEQ multiplex PCR, while the TCRdb copy is restricted to in-frame clones and leaves out a portion. The sample records roughly 10,000 clones, roughly 80% being singletons. Sequences were derived from peripheral blood mononuclear cells (PBMCs), sampled before the second cycle of nivolumab. The receptors here all came from a human donor with classical Hodgkin lymphoma. Each CDR3 is given with its conserved first and last residue. The D gene is left open where the match is weak.

>TRBJ2-6|TRBV18|-
TGTGCCAGCTCACCAATGGCCCGACAAACCCGCTCTGGGGCCAACGTCCTGACTTTC
CASSPMARQTRSGANVLTF
>TRBJ2-1|TRBV6-5|TRBD1
TGTGCCAGCAGTTACTCGACAGGGCGCTCCTACAATGAGCAGTTCTTC
CASSYSTGRSYNEQFF
>TRBJ2-2|TRBV7-2|TRBD2
TGTGCCAGCAGCTCCCCCGGACTAGCGGGGGCGAGGACCGGGGAGCTGTTTTTT
CASSSPGLAGARTGELFF
>TRBJ2-1|TRBV11-2|-
TGTGCCAGCAGCTTAGCGGGGGATGCGGCCTGGGCGTCCTACAATGAGCAGTTCTTC
CASSLAGDAAWASYNEQFF
>TRBJ2-3|TRBV7-8|-
TGTGCCAGCAGCTTATTTGGTCCCCCCGCAGATACGCAGTATTTT
CASSLFGPPADTQYF
>TRBJ2-3|TRBV5-1|-
TGCGCCAGCAGCTTGCGGGAGGGGGCACGAGATACGCAGTATTTT
CASSLREGARDTQYF
>TRBJ2-1|TRBV5-1|-
TGCGCCAGCAGCTTGGATGGGGGGAACTCCTACAATGAGCAGTTCTTC
CASSLDGGNSYNEQFF
>TRBJ2-7|TRBV7-9|-
TGTGCCAGCAGCTTATACCCCTCCTACGAGCAGTACTTC
CASSLYPSYEQYF
>TRBJ2-3|TRBV13|TRBD2
TGTGCCAGCAGCTTAGGTAGCGGGAGGTCTTCAGATACGCAGTATTTT
CASSLGSGRSSDTQYF
>TRBJ2-3|TRBV7-3|-
TGTGCCAGCAGCCCGGACAGATTCACAGATACGCAGTATTTT
CASSPDRFTDTQYF
>TRBJ2-2|TRBV7-2|-
TGTGCCAGCAGCTCCTCTACCGGGGAGCTGTTTTTT
CASSSSTGELFF
>TRBJ2-5|TRBV2|-
TGTGCCAGCAGTGGGGTACTTCGGGAGGAGACCCAGTACTTC
CASSGVLREETQYF
>TRBJ1-5|TRBV28|-
TGTGCCAGCAGTTTTCTAAGTAAAGGGGGCAATCAGCCCCAGCATTTT
CASSFLSKGGNQPQHF
>TRBJ2-7|TRBV28|-
TGTGCCAGCAGTTTATTGGCTAGCGAGCAGTACTTC
CASSLLASEQYF
>TRBJ2-4|TRBV7-9|TRBD2
TGTGCCAGCAGCTTAGCCGGGGAGGGAAACATTCAGTACTTC
CASSLAGEGNIQYF
>TRBJ2-1|TRBV7-3|TRBD2
TGTGCCAGCAGCTCCCAACTAGCGGGACACAATGAGCAGTTCTTC
CASSSQLAGHNEQFF
>TRBJ1-4|TRBV5-8|-
TGTGCCAGCAGCTTATACAGGATGGGGGATGAAAAACTGTTTTTT
CASSLYRMGDEKLFF